Each of the 22 T cell receptor beta chains below was sequenced from the same sample in a study of neoadjuvant nivolumab and ipilimumab in lung cancer. Profiled with immunoSEQ multiplex PCR; TCRdb holds only in-frame clones, not every one. The profile covers 30,000 or so clones, with less than 95% appearing a single time and almost 5% taken by the ten largest. The source material was peripheral blood, sampled after neoadjuvant nivolumab, alone or with ipilimumab, at or shortly before surgery. All receptors come from an adult with non-small cell lung cancer.

The chain uses TRBV20-1 and TRBJ2-7; D remains ambiguous. The V end was cut by 5 bases, the J end by 6 bases, with 11 bases between. The CDR3 has 11 amino acids. CDR1 DFQATT and CDR2 SNEGSKA come from the germline V gene (reference sequence). CDR3 nucleotides: TGCAGTGCTCCCGACTTGGTCGAGCAGTACTTC. Amino acids: CSAPDLVEQYF.

CDR3 nucleotide sequence: TGCGCCAGCAGCTTGGGACAGGGAAGAAACACTGAAGCTTTCTTT. Translating it yields CASSLGQGRNTEAFF. This chain links TRBV5-1 with TRBJ1-1; 7 nucleotides match TRBD1. From germline, CDR1 is SGHRS and CDR2 YFSETQ. The length of the CDR3 is 15 residues. The V and J ends lost 0 bases and 2 bases, in that order; junction bases with no gene match: 4.

This sequence joins TRBV11-2 and TRBJ1-1; 8 nucleotides agree with TRBD1. The CDR3 consists of 17 residues. CDR1 is SGHAT, CDR2 FQNNGV, per germline. Losses at the gene ends were 5 bases for V and 0 bases for J; bases not matched to a gene: 11. The CDR3 DNA follows: TGTGCCAGCAGCCGTCGACAGGGGCCGACGATGAACACTGAAGCTTTCTTT. This translates into CASSRRQGPTMNTEAFF. Full variable domain (remainder filled in from reference TRBV11-2 and TRBJ1-1): EAGVAQSPRYKIIEKRQSVAFWCNPISGHATLYWYQQILGQGPKLLIQFQNNGVVDDSQLPKDRFSAERLKGVDSTLKIQPAKLEDSAVYLCASSRRQGPTMNTEAFFGQGTRLTVV.

The chain has TRBV19 and TRBJ1-2; D unclear. The length of the CDR3 is 14 residues. V lost 6 bases, J lost 4 bases, and 15 bases lay in between. CDR1 is LNHDA, CDR2 SQIVND, per germline (reference sequence). The CDR3 DNA reads TGTGCCAGTAGAAGTTGGGCCAGCTTCTATGGCTACACCTTC. It specifies CASRSWASFYGYTF. Full variable domain (outside the CDR3, taken from reference TRBV19 and TRBJ1-2): DGGITQSPKYLFRKEGQNVTLSCEQNLNHDAMYWYRQDPGQGLRLIYYSQIVNDFQKGDIAEGYSVSREKKESFPLTVTSAQKNPTAFYLCASRSWASFYGYTFGSGTRLTVV.

V usage is TRBV6-5 and J usage is TRBJ1-6, with D possibly matching TRBD1 (5 bases). Per germline, CDR1 MNHEY and CDR2 SVGAGI. V was clipped by 6 bases and J by 9 bases, with 9 bases between them. The CDR3 contains 12 residues. As DNA, the CDR3 is TGTGCCAGCAGGGGGCTAGCTTCACCCCTCCACTTT. Its translation is CASRGLASPLHF.

The chain couples TRBV13 to TRBJ2-7; the match to TRBD2 covers 9 bases. This CDR3 is 15 amino acids long. The germline V gene encodes CDR1 PRHDT and CDR2 FYEKMQ (reference sequence). Losses at the gene ends were 5 bases for V and 1 base for J; bases not matched to a gene: 6. CDR3 coding DNA: TGTGCCAGCAGCCCCCGCGGGGGGGGATCCTACGAGCAGTACTTC. The encoded protein is CASSPRGGGSYEQYF.

The CDR3 loop is CASSLPRLVGTGELFF. The CDR3 DNA reads TGTGCCAGCAGCCTTCCTCGACTAGTTGGGACCGGGGAGCTGTTTTTT. The chain recombines TRBV5-4 with TRBJ2-2; possible D gene TRBD2, 6 bases. Per the germline V gene, CDR1 is SGHNT and CDR2 is YYREEE (reference sequence). The CDR3 extends over 16 amino acids. V was cut by 4 bases and J by 5 bases, with 18 bases left in between. Full variable domain (missing parts from reference TRBV5-4 and TRBJ2-2): ETGVTQSPTHLIKTRGQQVTLRCSSQSGHNTVSWYQQALGQGPQFIFQYYREEENGRGNFPPRFSGLQFPNYSSELNVNALELDDSALYLCASSLPRLVGTGELFFGEGSRLTVL.

The rearrangement links TRBV7-9 to TRBJ1-3; D is undetermined. The CDR3 totals 16 residues. Germline CDR1 is SEHNR and CDR2 is FQNEAQ (reference sequence). Deletions cut 1 base from V and 0 bases from J, with 10 bases between. The CDR3 region has the DNA TGTGCCAGCAGCTTAGATGGTCCGAGCTCTGGAAACACCATATATTTT. It specifies CASSLDGPSSGNTIYF. Together with reference TRBV7-9 and TRBJ1-3, the CDR3 gives the full variable domain: DTGVSQNPRHKITKRGQNVTFRCDPISEHNRLYWYRQTLGQGPEFLTYFQNEAQLEKSRLLSDRFSAERPKGSFSTLEIQRTEQGDSAMYLCASSLDGPSSGNTIYFGEGSWLTVV.

The CDR3 here is CANRWSGGANEQFF. The DNA for the CDR3 is TGTGCCAACCGCTGGAGCGGGGGGGCTAATGAGCAGTTCTTC. J is TRBJ2-1 and V is TRBV2; 10 nucleotides line up with TRBD2. The CDR3 sequence is 14 residues long. V lost 10 bases and J lost 7; bases outside the gene matches: 10. Germline lookup yields CDR1 SNHLY and CDR2 FYNNEI.

V gene TRBV11-2 combines with J gene TRBJ1-2, with a tentative D call TRBD1 (5 bases). Germline loops: CDR1 SGHAT, CDR2 FQNNGV. CDR3 length equals 13 residues. Deletions cut 7 bases from V and 8 bases from J, with 17 bases between. CDR3 DNA: TGTGCCAGCACCGGTGGGGGGTTGGAGGGCTACACCTTC. Translating it yields CASTGGGLEGYTF.

Here the CDR3 reads CASSKPGVYSYEQYF. The CDR3 DNA is TGTGCCAGCAGCAAACCGGGGGTCTACTCCTACGAGCAGTACTTC. The chain carries TRBV7-2 and TRBJ2-7; weak D call: TRBD2 (6 bases). The V and J ends lost 5 bases and 0 bases respectively, with 14 bases between them. This CDR3 has 15 residues. Germline CDR1 SGHTA, CDR2 FQGNSA.

This clone was detected once. V and J are TRBV11-1 and TRBJ2-1, with 9 bases aligning to TRBD1. In germline, CDR1 is SGHAT, CDR2 FQDESV (reference sequence). The ends lost 4 bases at V and 8 bases at J; junction bases unmatched: 12. This CDR3 is built from 16 residues. CDR3 region: CASSSPRDRESDEQFF. For the CDR3, the DNA is TGTGCCAGCAGCTCCCCCCGGGACAGGGAATCAGATGAGCAGTTCTTC. Using reference TRBV11-1 and TRBJ2-1 for the parts outside the CDR3, the full variable domain is EAEVAQSPRYKITEKSQAVAFWCDPISGHATLYWYRQILGQGPELLVQFQDESVVDDSQLPKDRFSAERLKGVDSTLKIQPAELGDSAMYLCASSSPRDRESDEQFFGPGTRLTVL.

This clone was detected once. The chain combines TRBV29-1 with TRBJ1-2; D possibly corresponds to TRBD1 (5 bases). The V gene's germline CDR1 is SQVTM and CDR2 ANQGSEA. The V gene lost 2 bases and the J gene lost 5 bases, with 21 bases spanning the gap. The CDR3 is made up of 16 amino acids. The CDR3 loop is CSVESFGGQGSYGYTF. In nucleotides, the CDR3 is TGCAGCGTTGAATCCTTTGGTGGTCAGGGTTCATATGGCTACACCTTC.

The chain combines TRBV19 with TRBJ1-1; no clear D. The CDR3 runs to 12 residues. Trimming took off 8 bases at V and 0 bases at J, with 7 bases between the two ends. Per germline, CDR1 LNHDA and CDR2 SQIVND (reference sequence). CDR3: CASGDLNTEAFF. The CDR3 nucleotides read TGTGCCAGTGGCGACTTGAACACTGAAGCTTTCTTT. Variable domain in full (rest from reference TRBV19 and TRBJ1-1): DGGITQSPKYLFRKEGQNVTLSCEQNLNHDAMYWYRQDPGQGLRLIYYSQIVNDFQKGDIAEGYSVSREKKESFPLTVTSAQKNPTAFYLCASGDLNTEAFFGQGTRLTVV.

This chain joins TRBV6-5 and TRBJ1-1, with D unclear. CDR3 length: 14 residues. V was pared by 6 bases and J by 2 bases, with 13 bases between. The germline V gene encodes CDR1 MNHEY and CDR2 SVGAGI. CDR3 region: CASRAEGVNTEAFF. The CDR3 DNA follows: TGTGCCAGCAGAGCGGAGGGAGTAAACACTGAAGCTTTCTTT.

The genes are TRBV5-8 and TRBJ2-3; perhaps TRBD2 as D (5 bases). Germline CDR1 SGHTS, CDR2 YDEGEE. The CDR3 runs 14 residues. The V end lost 4 bases, the J end lost 2 bases, and 11 bases lay between the germline ends. CDR3 region: CASSVSGSTDTQYF. DNA for the CDR3: TGTGCCAGCAGCGTAAGCGGATCCACAGATACGCAGTATTTT.

The J gene is TRBJ2-7, the V gene TRBV5-4; D may be TRBD1 (5 bases). CDR1 is SGHNT, CDR2 YYREEE, per germline (reference sequence). This CDR3 is built from 15 residues. The V gene lost 1 base and the J gene lost 5 bases, with 16 bases spanning the gap. The CDR3 DNA is TGTGCCAGCAGCTTGTTCGGAAGGGGTATCCACGAGCAGTACTTC. Translation gives CASSLFGRGIHEQYF.

The CDR3 region has the DNA TGTGCCAGCAGCTTAGCCCCTCGCGGGACCACAGATACGCAGTATTTT. This gives the protein CASSLAPRGTTDTQYF. The rearrangement uses TRBV7-2 and TRBJ2-3; D possibly corresponds to TRBD2 (6 bases). Per germline, CDR1 SGHTA and CDR2 FQGNSA. There are 16 residues in the CDR3. V gave up 0 bases and J gave up 2 bases, with 12 bases separating them.

This chain links TRBV18 with TRBJ1-1, with no clear D. Germline V lookup: CDR1 KGHSH, CDR2 LQKENI. The CDR3 has 12 residues. The V and J ends lost 4 bases and 10 bases respectively, with 13 bases between them. The DNA for the CDR3 is TGTGCCAGCTCACTCGACGAGGGTCGAGCTTTCTTT. Translated, it gives CASSLDEGRAFF.

The chain recombines TRBV7-3 with TRBJ2-7, with D hard to call. The V end lost 1 base, the J end lost 0 bases, and 7 bases lay between the germline ends. The CDR3 spans 14 residues. Germline lookup yields CDR1 SGHTA and CDR2 FQGTGA. CDR3: CASSLKGPSYEQYF. Written as DNA, the CDR3 is TGTGCCAGCAGCTTAAAGGGCCCCTCCTACGAGCAGTACTTC.

The V gene is TRBV7-7, the J gene TRBJ2-1; TRBD1 might be the D (6 bases). V lost 2 bases and J lost 3, with 11 bases in between. This CDR3 comprises 15 residues. Germline CDR1 SSHAT, CDR2 FNYEAQ (reference sequence). CDR3 sequence (DNA): TGTGCCAGCAGCTTAAACCCGGACAGCTACAATGAGCAGTTCTTC. It yields the protein CASSLNPDSYNEQFF.

The chain is built from TRBV6-6 and TRBJ2-7; the D gene is possibly TRBD2 (7 bases). This CDR3 is built from 14 residues. CDR1 and CDR2 from the germline V gene are MNHNY and SVGAGI (reference sequence). V lost 7 bases and J 6 bases, leaving 19 bases between the germline ends. The CDR3 protein is CASTREGGLSEQYF. The CDR3 nucleotides are TGTGCCAGCACCCGAGAAGGGGGACTAAGCGAGCAGTACTTC.